These T cell receptor beta chains were read from a single sample in a study of T cells in Graves' hyperthyroidism and ophthalmopathy. MiXCR, applied by TCRdb to the multiplex PCR reads, yields one record per CDR3 protein. The top ten clones hold 3.8% of a sample with approximately 640,000 distinct CDR3 sequences, around 15% of them seen once. The material sequenced was blood. These receptors were collected from a woman in her thirties with Graves' hyperthyroidism. The CDR3 runs from the conserved cysteine through the conserved F or W. Each record gives: J gene, V gene, D gene, clone size, CDR3 DNA, CDR3 protein. A D gene is named only where the DNA matches it firmly. The listing skips clone size in some rows; elsewhere it reads once, few, many or a size class.

TRBJ1-1,TRBV27,-,many,TGTGCCAGCAGTTTCGATCAGAACACTGAAGCTTTCTTT,CASSFDQNTEAFF
TRBJ2-6,TRBV7-2,TRBD2,many,TGTGCCAGCAGCTTGACGCTAGCGGGAGCGGCTGGGGCCAACGTCCTGACTTTC,CASSLTLAGAAGANVLTF
TRBJ1-1,TRBV19,-,many,TGTGCCAGTAGTATGGGGGCGGTGAACACTGAAGCTTTCTTT,CASSMGAVNTEAFF
TRBJ2-1,TRBV20-1,TRBD2,many,TGCAGTGCTGGCGGGAGGGTTGAGCAGTTCTTC,CSAGGRVEQFF
TRBJ1-6,TRBV5-8,-,few,TGTGCCAGCAGCTTGGGGGGCCCCCGGGGAAGTTCACCCCTCCACTTT,CASSLGGPRGSSPLHF
TRBJ2-5,TRBV7-2,-,many,TGTGCCAGCAGCTTAGGAGCCTACGAGACCCAGTACTTC,CASSLGAYETQYF
TRBJ1-5,TRBV19,-,few,TGTGCCAGTAGTTTTGGCTGGGGGGAAGGTCAGCCCCAGCATTTT,CASSFGWGEGQPQHF
TRBJ1-5,TRBV28,TRBD1,many,TGTGCCAGCAGTTCTTTATCCGGGACAGGGTTTAGTCAGCCCCAGCATTTT,CASSSLSGTGFSQPQHF
TRBJ2-5,TRBV6-1,-,-,TGTGCCAGCAGCCGGGTAGGGCAATCCGGAGAGACCCAGTACTTC,CASSRVGQSGETQYF
TRBJ2-5,TRBV5-1,TRBD1,few,TGCGCCAGCAGCTCGGGACAGGGGTCCCAAGAGACCCAGTACTTC,CASSSGQGSQETQYF
TRBJ2-2,TRBV2,TRBD2,-,TGTGCCAGCAGTGGGACTAGCGCAACCGCGGAGCCGTTTTTT,CASSGTSATAEPFF
TRBJ2-7,TRBV3-1,-,many,TGTGCCAGCAGCCAAGAGGGCAGTTACTACGAGCAGTACTTC,CASSQEGSYYEQYF
TRBJ2-7,TRBV12-3/TRBV12-4,TRBD1,many,TGTGCCAGCAGTCGGGACAGGGCCTCCTACGAGCAGTACTTC,CASSRDRASYEQYF
TRBJ2-1,TRBV18,-,once,TGTGCCAGCTCACCAGACAGCCCGGGGGCAACCCTAGGCTACAATGAGCAGTTCTTC,CASSPDSPGATLGYNEQFF
TRBJ2-7,TRBV27,-,many,TGTGCCAGCAGTTTAACGGCAGGTGCCTACGAGCAGTACTTC,CASSLTAGAYEQYF
TRBJ1-1,TRBV5-5,-,-,TGTGCCAGCAGCTGGCCACCCGGAGCTTTCTTT,CASSWPPGAFF
TRBJ1-2,TRBV2,TRBD1,-,TGTGCCAGCAGTGATTTCGGACAGGGTTCGGGCTACACCTTC,CASSDFGQGSGYTF
TRBJ2-5,TRBV13,-,many,TGTGCCAGCAGCTTAGGCAGCGCAGGCCAAGAGACCCAGTACTTC,CASSLGSAGQETQYF